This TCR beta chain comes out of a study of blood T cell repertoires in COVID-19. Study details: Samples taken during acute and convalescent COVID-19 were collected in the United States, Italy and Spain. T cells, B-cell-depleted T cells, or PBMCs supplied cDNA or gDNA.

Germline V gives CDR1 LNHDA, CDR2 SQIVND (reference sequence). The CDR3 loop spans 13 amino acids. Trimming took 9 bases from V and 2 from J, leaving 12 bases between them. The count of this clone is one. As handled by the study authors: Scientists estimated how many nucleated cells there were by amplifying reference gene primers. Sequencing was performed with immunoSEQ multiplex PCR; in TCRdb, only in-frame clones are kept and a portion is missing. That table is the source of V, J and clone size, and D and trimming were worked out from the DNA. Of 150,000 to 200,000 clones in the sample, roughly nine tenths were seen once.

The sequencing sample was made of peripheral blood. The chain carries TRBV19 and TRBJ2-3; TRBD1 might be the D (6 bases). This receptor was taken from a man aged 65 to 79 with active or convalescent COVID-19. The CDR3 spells CASCGQITDTQYF. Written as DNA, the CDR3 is TGTGCCAGCTGCGGACAGATCACAGATACGCAGTATTTT.